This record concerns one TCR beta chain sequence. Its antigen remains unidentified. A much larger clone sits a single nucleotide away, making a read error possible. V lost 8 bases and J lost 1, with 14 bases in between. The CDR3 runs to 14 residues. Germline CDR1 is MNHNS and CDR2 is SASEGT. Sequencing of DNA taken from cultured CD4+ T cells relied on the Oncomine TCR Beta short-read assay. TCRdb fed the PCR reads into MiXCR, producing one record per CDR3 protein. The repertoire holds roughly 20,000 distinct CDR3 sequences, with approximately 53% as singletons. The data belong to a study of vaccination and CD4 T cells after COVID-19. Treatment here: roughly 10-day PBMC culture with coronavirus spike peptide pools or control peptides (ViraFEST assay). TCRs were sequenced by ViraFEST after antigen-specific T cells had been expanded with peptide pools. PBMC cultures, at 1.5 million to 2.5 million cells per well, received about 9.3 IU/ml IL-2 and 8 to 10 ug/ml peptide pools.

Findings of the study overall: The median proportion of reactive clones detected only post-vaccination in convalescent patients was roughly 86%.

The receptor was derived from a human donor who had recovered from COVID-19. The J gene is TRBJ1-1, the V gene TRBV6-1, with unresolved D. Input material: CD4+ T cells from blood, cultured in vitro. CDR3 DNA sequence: TGTGCCAGCCTCCCGTATGGAGGGAACACTGAAGCTTTCTTT. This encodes CASLPYGGNTEAFF.